The present T cell receptor (beta chain) was sequenced within a study of T cell repertoires in cytomegalovirus infection. The overall study: A matching HLA type, together with CMV infection, was signaled by public TCR beta signatures. Whole-study results and caveats: Identification of carriers of CMV plus the relevant HLA was achieved through cumulative public TCR beta family frequency.

TCRdb re-called the reads through MiXCR, storing one row per CDR3 protein. The sample has about 920,000 distinct CDR3 sequences, around 29% seen once. This clonotype was picked up a small number of times. Its target is not known. Germline assignment: CDR1 MDHEN and CDR2 SYDVKM. V lost 4 bases, J lost 4 bases, and 16 bases lay in between. This CDR3 is built from 16 residues. The TCR sequence derives from a human donor in good health (CMV status not recorded). Some clones in this sample may be carry-over from other donors' samples. This chain uses TRBV28 with TRBJ2-2; the D is unclear. Specimen: cultured CD8+ T cells from PBMCs, collected from culture after CMV antigen stimulation. Here the CDR3 reads CASSSRIPQFTGELFF. Written as DNA, the CDR3 is TGTGCCAGCAGTTCACGCATACCCCAATTCACCGGGGAGCTGTTTTTT. Drawing the rest from reference TRBV28 and TRBJ2-2, the complete variable domain is DVKVTQSSRYLVKRTGEKVFLECVQDMDHENMFWYRQDPGLGLRLIYFSYDVKMKEKGDIPEGYSVSREKKERFSLILESASTNQTSMYLCASSSRIPQFTGELFFGEGSRLTVL.